The 25 T cell receptor beta chains in this list originate from one sample, sequenced in a study of CD8+ T cells in alopecia areata. Following extraction, RNA underwent reverse transcription to cDNA, which served as the sequencing template. Assay: immunoSEQ multiplex PCR; the TCRdb copy retains only in-frame clones and omits some. The sample has fewer than 110,000 clones; about 61% are singletons. Treatment described: oral pan-JAK inhibitor, 5-10 mg twice daily. The sequencing here drew on CD8+ T cells sorted from blood, taken between weeks 55 and 65, from a patient treated with tofacitinib. The origin of the receptors is a human donor with alopecia areata.

This clone was observed a handful of times. Written as DNA, the CDR3 is TGTGCCAGCAGCGTAGATGACATCTACGAGCAGTACTTC. This translates into CASSVDDIYEQYF. The chain employs TRBV9 and TRBJ2-7; no clear D. V was pared by 0 bases and J by 3 bases, with 7 bases between. The CDR3 is 13 amino acids. Germline V gene data show CDR1 as SGDLS and CDR2 as YYNGEE.

The chain employs TRBV30 and TRBJ1-2; TRBD1 matches 10 bases. The V and J ends lost 1 base and 8 bases, in that order; junction bases with no gene match: 7. CDR1 GTSNPN and CDR2 SVGIG come from the germline V gene (reference sequence). The CDR3 runs to 14 residues. This CDR3 is CAWSAGTGARGYTF. The DNA of the CDR3 is TGTGCCTGGAGTGCAGGGACAGGGGCAAGGGGCTACACCTTC.

V usage is TRBV7-9 and J usage is TRBJ2-7, with D maybe TRBD1 (5 bases). CDR3 length equals 13 residues. V was pared by 5 bases and J by 6 bases, with 14 bases between. Germline V gene sequence: CDR1 SEHNR, CDR2 FQNEAQ (reference sequence). The CDR3 protein is CASSQGRAAEQYF. CDR3 in DNA: TGTGCCAGCAGCCAGGGCAGGGCGGCCGAGCAGTACTTC.

V is TRBV4-2 and J is TRBJ1-5, with TRBD1 as a possible D gene (6 bases). V was cut by 5 bases and J by 6 bases, with 17 bases left in between. The CDR3 has 15 residues. CDR1 and CDR2 (germline): LGHNA, YNFKEQ. The CDR3: CASSDSGALGQPQHF. DNA for the CDR3: TGTGCCAGCAGCGACTCAGGGGCGTTAGGTCAGCCCCAGCATTTT.

This clone was seen only a few times. This chain joins TRBV7-9 and TRBJ1-2; D is undetermined. Germline CDR1 reads SEHNR; CDR2 reads FQNEAQ (reference sequence). The ends were cut back, 8 bases at V and 2 bases at J, with 12 bases in the middle. This CDR3 spans 13 amino acids. CDR3 region: CASGETFNYGYTF. CDR3 bases: TGTGCCAGCGGCGAGACCTTCAACTATGGCTACACCTTC.

The sample holds a few counts of this clone. The gene calls are TRBV2 and TRBJ2-7; 7 nucleotides agree with TRBD2. This CDR3 contains 14 residues. Trimming removed 7 bases from V and 2 bases from J; junction bases left unmatched: 8. Germline-derived CDR1 and CDR2 are SNHLY and FYNNEI. CDR3 region: CASILGGGPYEQYF. DNA for the CDR3: TGTGCCAGCATATTGGGCGGGGGACCCTACGAGCAGTACTTC.

This clone came up a few times. This chain joins TRBV7-2 and TRBJ2-7, with D maybe TRBD1 (7 bases). Germline CDR1 and CDR2: SGHTA and FQGNSA. V lost 4 bases and J lost 0, with 13 bases in between. The CDR3 has 15 amino acids. The CDR3 region is CASSYSGDSSYEQYF. The CDR3, as DNA: TGTGCCAGCAGCTATTCGGGGGACAGCTCCTACGAGCAGTACTTC.

This chain links TRBV27 with TRBJ2-2, with 8 nucleotides matching TRBD1. Germline lookup yields CDR1 MNHEY and CDR2 SMNVEV (reference sequence). The CDR3 has 15 amino acids. The J segment lost 6 bases and the V segment lost 1 base, leaving 4 bases of the junction unmatched. The CDR3: CASSLYQGASGELFF. The CDR3 nucleotides are TGTGCCAGCAGTTTATATCAGGGGGCGTCCGGGGAGCTGTTTTTT.

Only a few counts were recorded for this clone. The V call is TRBV7-6, the J call TRBJ2-5; tentative D call: TRBD2 (5 bases). The CDR3 has 14 residues. Per germline, CDR1 SGHVS and CDR2 FNYEAQ. Trimming took 4 bases from V and 2 from J, leaving 11 bases between them. CDR3 sequence: CASSSPGIQETQYF. The CDR3 coding sequence is TGTGCCAGCAGCTCGCCGGGGATTCAAGAGACCCAGTACTTC.

This clone was picked up a small number of times. CDR3 sequence: CASSIGQGRVDEQFF. Written as DNA, the CDR3 is TGTGCCAGCAGCATAGGACAGGGGCGGGTTGATGAGCAGTTCTTC. The chain links TRBV7-3 to TRBJ2-1, with TRBD1 identical over 9 bases. The trim removed 5 bases at V and 8 bases at J, leaving 10 bases unmatched. The CDR3 loop spans 15 amino acids. Per the germline V gene, CDR1 is SGHTA and CDR2 is FQGTGA.

This chain links TRBV7-9 with TRBJ2-7, with D perhaps given as TRBD1 or TRBD2 (5 bases each). V lost 5 bases and J lost 4, with 18 bases in between. Germline CDR1 and CDR2: SEHNR and FQNEAQ (reference sequence). The CDR3 spans 15 residues. This chain's CDR3 is CASSQPGTGTYEQYF. The CDR3 nucleotides read TGTGCCAGCAGCCAACCCGGGACGGGAACATACGAGCAGTACTTC.

J is TRBJ2-1 and V is TRBV10-3; D is unresolved. V was cut by 10 bases and J by 8 bases, with 12 bases left in between. Germline V CDR1 and CDR2: ENHRY, SYGVKD. The CDR3 has 11 residues. CDR3 bases: TGTGCCACTCGGATGCGCGATGAGCAGTTCTTC. It codes for CATRMRDEQFF.

The rearrangement joins TRBV7-2 to TRBJ2-5; 8 bases are shared with TRBD1. CDR3 length equals 17 residues. The V segment lost 1 base and the J segment 4 bases; nucleotides outside the gene matches: 11. Per the germline V gene, CDR1 is SGHTA and CDR2 is FQGNSA. DNA for the CDR3: TGTGCCAGCAGCTTAGATATGTGGCAGGGGGCTTCAGAGACCCAGTACTTC. Its protein is CASSLDMWQGASETQYF.

The chain combines TRBV9 with TRBJ2-1; D not certain. The CDR3 covers 12 residues. V was shortened by 5 bases and J by 4 bases, with 7 bases between the two germline ends. In germline, CDR1 is SGDLS, CDR2 YYNGEE. The CDR3 sequence is CASSESYNEQFF. The DNA of the CDR3 is TGTGCCAGCAGTGAATCATACAATGAGCAGTTCTTC.

This clone came up a few times. This chain connects TRBV30 to TRBJ2-1; no clear D. Trimming took 4 bases from V and 2 from J, leaving 6 bases between them. Germline-derived CDR1 and CDR2 are GTSNPN and SVGIG (reference sequence). The CDR3 has 12 amino acids. CDR3 region: CAWMEAYNEQFF. The CDR3, as DNA: TGTGCCTGGATGGAAGCCTACAATGAGCAGTTCTTC. Full variable domain (rest looked up from reference TRBV30 and TRBJ2-1): SQTIHQWPATLVQPVGSPLSLECTVEGTSNPNLYWYRQAAGRGLQLLFYSVGIGQISSEVPQNLSASRPQDRQFILSSKKLLLSDSGFYLCAWMEAYNEQFFGPGTRLTVL.

The V gene is TRBV10-3, the J gene TRBJ1-1, with D maybe TRBD1 (6 bases). CDR3 length: 16 residues. Trimming stripped 6 bases from V and 1 base from J, with 18 bases between. Per germline, CDR1 ENHRY and CDR2 SYGVKD. The CDR3 is CAISQTPDSRNTEAFF. For the CDR3, the DNA is TGTGCCATCAGCCAAACTCCGGACAGCCGGAACACTGAAGCTTTCTTT.

The chain joins TRBV13 to TRBJ2-5; 8 bases are a match to TRBD1. Germline values: CDR1 PRHDT, CDR2 FYEKMQ (reference sequence). The CDR3 contains 18 residues. V lost 5 bases to trimming and J lost 5 bases; unmatched junction nucleotides: 19. The CDR3 protein is CASSPNYRDRIWLETQYF. The CDR3 DNA is TGTGCCAGCAGCCCTAACTACCGGGACAGGATCTGGTTGGAGACCCAGTACTTC.

The V call is TRBV4-2, the J call TRBJ1-5; 8 nucleotides agree with TRBD1. Germline lookup yields CDR1 LGHNA and CDR2 YNFKEQ. The CDR3 covers 17 residues. After removal of 6 bases from V and 0 bases from J, the junction contained 10 bases not matched to a gene. This chain's CDR3 is CASSPGTGSYSNQPQHF. CDR3 DNA sequence: TGTGCCAGCAGTCCTGGGACAGGAAGTTATAGCAATCAGCCCCAGCATTTT.

This clone showed up just a few times. The CDR3 is CASSQIAGELFF. The CDR3 DNA follows: TGCGCCAGCAGCCAGATCGCCGGGGAGCTGTTTTTT. V usage is TRBV4-1 and J usage is TRBJ2-2; D is undetermined. V shed 3 bases and J shed 6 bases, with 5 bases lying between them. This CDR3 contains 12 residues. Looked up from germline, CDR1 is MGHRA and CDR2 is YSYEKL.

The J gene is TRBJ2-1, the V gene TRBV6-5, with 12 bases fitting TRBD2. Germline CDR1 MNHEY, CDR2 SVGAGI. After removal of 5 bases from V and 5 bases from J, the junction contained 4 bases not matched to a gene. The CDR3 extends over 15 amino acids. The CDR3 spells CASSRTSGGHNEQFF. The CDR3 DNA reads as TGTGCCAGCAGTCGAACTAGCGGGGGGCACAATGAGCAGTTCTTC.

This chain joins TRBV5-1 and TRBJ1-4; weak D call: TRBD1 (6 bases). The CDR3 has 15 amino acids. Per germline, CDR1 SGHRS and CDR2 YFSETQ. Between the trimmed V and J ends, which lost 0 bases and 5 bases, there was a span of 11 bases. CDR3 region: CASSLVGGLNEKLFF. The CDR3 region has the DNA TGCGCCAGCAGCTTGGTTGGGGGCTTGAATGAAAAACTGTTTTTT.

The chain employs TRBV2 and TRBJ1-4; possible D gene TRBD1, 6 bases. CDR3 size: 15 residues. V dropped 4 bases and J dropped 0 bases, with 9 bases sitting between them. Germline CDR1 is SNHLY and CDR2 is FYNNEI. CDR3 DNA: TGTGCCAGCAGTGGCCGGACAGCAACTAATGAAAAACTGTTTTTT. Residues: CASSGRTATNEKLFF.

This clone was counted only a few times. J is TRBJ2-1 and V is TRBV6-6, with D perhaps TRBD2 (6 bases). CDR1 MNHNY and CDR2 SVGAGI come from the germline V gene (reference sequence). The CDR3 runs 16 residues. V was trimmed by 0 bases and J by 2 bases, leaving 11 bases between them. The CDR3 spells CASSYSAGTAYNEQFF. CDR3 bases: TGTGCCAGCAGTTACTCGGCGGGGACGGCCTACAATGAGCAGTTCTTC.

The V gene is TRBV15, the J gene TRBJ2-5, with 9 bases that match TRBD1. Losses at the gene ends were 0 bases for V and 7 bases for J; bases not matched to a gene: 12. The CDR3 runs 17 residues. Germline CDR1 reads LNHNV; CDR2 reads YYDKDF (reference sequence). The CDR3 region is CATSRDRVGTGTGTQYF. DNA of the CDR3: TGTGCCACCAGCAGAGATCGGGTGGGGACAGGGACCGGGACCCAGTACTTC.

The chain recombines TRBV12-5 with TRBJ2-1; D remains unclear. This CDR3 has 10 residues. CDR1 is LGHNT and CDR2 is FRNRAP in the germline V gene. V was trimmed by 7 bases and J by 9 bases, leaving 7 bases between them. This chain's CDR3 is CASAATEQFF. The CDR3 DNA follows: TGTGCTAGTGCCGCTACTGAGCAGTTCTTC.